This T cell receptor (beta chain) emerged from a study of blood T cells in healthy people across ages. The germline V gene has CDR1 SEHNR and CDR2 FQNEAQ (reference sequence). The J segment lost 1 base and the V segment lost 4 bases, leaving 13 bases of the junction unmatched. The CDR3 is made up of 18 amino acids. A few counts support this clonotype. Together with a sample-barcoded 5' primer, a J-beta primer mix was included in a second PCR lasting roughly 6 to 12 cycles. TCRdb reanalysed the 5' RACE reads using MiXCR and keeps one entry per CDR3 protein. The repertoire holds some 1,000,000 distinct CDR3 sequences, with approximately 26% as singletons. These sequences were also reported in another study, on T cells of mothers and their children. From that report: For the second PCR, the M1S primer put in sample barcodes and 2-4 random nucleotides.

This clonotype was sampled from a girl aged 2-10 years in good health. Sequenced input: blood. The rearrangement uses TRBV7-9 and TRBJ1-3; 7 bases agree with TRBD1. CDR3 nucleotides: TGTGCCAGCAGCTCCCTCCCCGGGACAGCATTGTCTGGAAACACCATATATTTT. Translating gives CASSSLPGTALSGNTIYF.